The 11 T cell receptor beta chains presented below share a single source sample, sequenced in a study of beta chain features in type 1 diabetes. General study findings and limits: TCRB CDR3s were moderately but significantly shorter in Type 1 diabetes patients in all four CD4+ subsets.

These receptors have no known antigen. Expressed TCRB transcripts were sequenced, since all the RNA that had been isolated was reverse transcribed. Libraries were prepared by immunoSEQ multiplex PCR; TCRdb keeps only in-frame clonotypes and omits some of them. Of hundreds of thousands of clones listed, roughly 12% were seen once; the top ten hold approximately 0.02%. Specimen: naive CD4+ T cells from blood. The receptor set was obtained from a young man with type 1 diabetes.

The table lists this clone with a few counts. This chain connects TRBV7-9 to TRBJ2-5, with TRBD2 matching over 10 bases. The CDR3 consists of 16 residues. CDR1 is SEHNR, CDR2 FQNEAQ, per germline (reference sequence). J gave up 2 bases and V 0 bases, and 3 bases lay outside the gene matches. For the CDR3, the DNA is TGTGCCAGCAGCTTAGCCCCGACTAGCGGGCAAGAGACCCAGTACTTC. It translates to CASSLAPTSGQETQYF.

The sample holds a few counts of this clone. V usage is TRBV30 and J usage is TRBJ1-4, with a possible D match to TRBD1 (6 bases). Trimming took off 0 bases at V and 5 bases at J, with 13 bases between the two ends. Germline V CDR1 and CDR2: GTSNPN, SVGIG (reference sequence). This CDR3 has 15 amino acids. The CDR3 DNA is TGTGCCTGGAGTGTACACGGGGGCCCCAATGAAAAACTGTTTTTT. Its protein is CAWSVHGGPNEKLFF.

This clone was recorded a few times. Other DNA sequences in the same sample also yield this CDR3. The genes are TRBV29-1 and TRBJ1-2, with 7 bases lining up with TRBD1. Looked up from germline, CDR1 is SQVTM and CDR2 is ANQGSEA. With V trimmed by 6 bases and J by 8 bases, 6 bases remained unmatched. There are 11 residues in the CDR3. CDR3 nucleotides: TGCAGCGTGGAAACAGGGGACGGCTACACCTTC. It yields the protein CSVETGDGYTF.

This clone appeared a few times. The CDR3 reads CASSLKTSASGNTIYF. The CDR3 DNA reads TGCGCCAGCAGCTTGAAGACATCTGCCTCTGGAAACACCATATATTTT. This chain links TRBV5-1 with TRBJ1-3; D is undetermined. Germline values: CDR1 SGHRS, CDR2 YFSETQ. The CDR3 has 16 residues. Trimming removed 1 base at V and 0 bases at J, with 11 bases between.

V gene TRBV6-5 combines with J gene TRBJ2-2; D call uncertain. Germline CDR1 and CDR2: MNHEY and SVGAGI. V lost 7 bases and J lost 3, with 9 bases in between. This CDR3 comprises 13 residues. The CDR3 bases are TGTGCCAGCATTGTCCGGGACACCGGGGAGCTGTTTTTT. This codes for CASIVRDTGELFF.

The chain couples TRBV25-1 to TRBJ1-5; D not certain. The germline V gene encodes CDR1 MGHDK and CDR2 SYGVNS. The CDR3 contains 15 residues. The V gene lost 1 base and the J gene lost 3 bases, with 10 bases spanning the gap. CDR3 DNA: TGTGCCAGCAGTGAATCAAGGGTTATCAATCAGCCCCAGCATTTT. Protein sequence: CASSESRVINQPQHF.

This clone came up a few times. This chain joins TRBV6-1 and TRBJ1-4; D gene ambiguous. This CDR3 region has 15 residues. V was shortened by 0 bases and J by 4 bases, with 9 bases between the two germline ends. Germline assignment: CDR1 MNHNS and CDR2 SASEGT. The CDR3 region has the DNA TGTGCCAGCAGTGAAGCGCTAGGGCGTAATGAAAAACTGTTTTTT. As protein: CASSEALGRNEKLFF.

The chain is built from TRBV5-1 and TRBJ2-5; D gene ambiguous. Per germline, CDR1 SGHRS and CDR2 YFSETQ. The length of the CDR3 is 12 residues. V lost 7 bases, J lost 0 bases, and 7 bases lay in between. CDR3 in DNA: TGCGCCAGCCGCCGGGACCAAGAGACCCAGTACTTC. Amino acids: CASRRDQETQYF.

This clone has more than one count but fewer than ten. The chain combines TRBV5-1 with TRBJ2-5; 7 bases map to TRBD1. The V segment lost 7 bases and the J segment 3 bases; nucleotides outside the gene matches: 9. Germline CDR1 reads SGHRS; CDR2 reads YFSETQ. The CDR3 length is 14 residues. CDR3 bases: TGCGCCAGCTGCAAGACAGGGACGGAAGAGACCCAGTACTTC. It translates to CASCKTGTEETQYF.

The chain is built from TRBV30 and TRBJ2-7, with D possibly called TRBD1 or TRBD2 (5 bases each). This CDR3 is 16 amino acids long. CDR1 is GTSNPN, CDR2 SVGIG, per germline (reference sequence). V lost 4 bases to trimming and J lost 7 bases, with 26 bases between them. The CDR3 loop reads CAWTPFGGPSTWEQYF. The DNA of the CDR3 is TGTGCCTGGACCCCCTTTGGGGGACCCTCTACCTGGGAGCAGTACTTC. The variable domain in full, with the rest retrieved from reference TRBV30 and TRBJ2-7, is SQTIHQWPATLVQPVGSPLSLECTVEGTSNPNLYWYRQAAGRGLQLLFYSVGIGQISSEVPQNLSASRPQDRQFILSSKKLLLSDSGFYLCAWTPFGGPSTWEQYFGPGTRLTVT.

This clone was detected only a few times. The rearrangement joins TRBV27 to TRBJ1-1; D gene unclear. The V and J ends lost 4 bases and 1 base respectively, with 19 bases between them. Germline V gives CDR1 MNHEY, CDR2 SMNVEV (reference sequence). This CDR3 contains 17 residues. CDR3 nucleotides: TGTGCCAGCAGTTATAGACTTAACTGGGGAGAGAACACTGAAGCTTTCTTT. Protein sequence: CASSYRLNWGENTEAFF.